Below are 8 T cell receptor beta chains sequenced from a single sample in a study of blood T cell repertoires in COVID-19. TCRdb keeps only in-frame clones here, not all; method: immunoSEQ multiplex PCR. The data contain 470,000 or so clones, about 89% of them seen just once; the ten biggest clones take up roughly 4.3%. The sequencing sample was made of peripheral blood. These receptors all stem from a woman aged 30 to 39 with acute or convalescent COVID-19.

The V call is TRBV4-1, the J call TRBJ2-3, with TRBD2 identical over 8 bases. J lost 2 bases, V lost 0 bases, and 7 bases had no gene match. CDR1 is MGHRA, CDR2 YSYEKL, per germline. The CDR3 has 17 amino acids. DNA for the CDR3: TGCGCCAGCAGCCAAGACCCGGGGGGGGCCGTCACAGATACGCAGTATTTT. Residues: CASSQDPGGAVTDTQYF.

V usage is TRBV18 and J usage is TRBJ2-1, with D possibly matching TRBD1 (7 bases). V dropped 3 bases and J dropped 12 bases, with 18 bases sitting between them. CDR1 is KGHSH and CDR2 is LQKENI in the germline V gene. The CDR3 has 14 residues. CDR3 bases: TGTGCCAGCTCACCCCCGGGACCTCAGGGGGGGCAGTTCTTC. It codes for CASSPPGPQGGQFF.

This rearrangement joins TRBV7-9 to TRBJ2-5; 7 positions match TRBD2. Trimming cost V 5 bases and J 2 bases; bases outside gene matches: 11. CDR1 is SEHNR, CDR2 FQNEAQ, per germline (reference sequence). This CDR3 spans 16 amino acids. CDR3 residues: CASSPSPRGRQETQYF. The CDR3 region has the DNA TGTGCCAGCAGCCCATCCCCGCGGGGGAGACAAGAGACCCAGTACTTC.

The V and J genes are TRBV28 and TRBJ1-3, with D uncertain. The ends were cut back, 1 base at V and 1 base at J, with 8 bases in the middle. CDR3 length: 15 residues. In germline, CDR1 is MDHEN, CDR2 SYDVKM. Here the CDR3 reads CASSLSFLSGNTIYF. The CDR3 bases are TGTGCCAGCAGTTTATCCTTCTTGTCTGGAAACACCATATATTTT.

This rearrangement joins TRBV28 to TRBJ1-2; weak D call: TRBD1 (5 bases). CDR1 is MDHEN, CDR2 SYDVKM, per germline. Trimming took 7 bases from V and 1 from J, leaving 10 bases between them. The CDR3 totals 13 residues. The CDR3: CASNHDSNYGYTF. In DNA form, the CDR3 reads TGTGCCAGCAACCACGACAGTAACTATGGCTACACCTTC.

The chain joins TRBV11-2 to TRBJ1-2; D ambiguous. Trimming left V 5 bases short and J 8 bases short, with 21 bases between. CDR3 length: 15 residues. CDR1 and CDR2 from the germline V gene are SGHAT and FQNNGV. The CDR3: CASSLTPGSRQGYTF. DNA for the CDR3: TGTGCCAGCAGCCTAACCCCGGGGTCCAGGCAAGGCTACACCTTC. The whole variable domain, remainder taken from reference TRBV11-2 and TRBJ1-2, is EAGVAQSPRYKIIEKRQSVAFWCNPISGHATLYWYQQILGQGPKLLIQFQNNGVVDDSQLPKDRFSAERLKGVDSTLKIQPAKLEDSAVYLCASSLTPGSRQGYTFGSGTRLTVV.

The rearrangement uses TRBV5-4 and TRBJ2-3, with 8 bases aligning to TRBD1. This CDR3 spans 14 amino acids. Germline loops: CDR1 SGHNT, CDR2 YYREEE (reference sequence). The V segment lost 5 bases and the J segment 3 bases; nucleotides outside the gene matches: 5. DNA for the CDR3: TGTGCCAGCAGGCAGGACAGGGTAACAGATACGCAGTATTTT. It translates to CASRQDRVTDTQYF.

The rearrangement links TRBV9 to TRBJ2-2; TRBD1 matches at 9 bases. From germline, CDR1 is SGDLS and CDR2 YYNGEE. The J segment lost 3 bases and the V segment lost 0 bases, leaving 15 bases of the junction unmatched. The CDR3 runs 20 residues. The CDR3 DNA reads as TGTGCCAGCAGCGTAGTGAGGGACAGGGATTTTTATTCGTACACCGGGGAGCTGTTTTTT. It yields the protein CASSVVRDRDFYSYTGELFF. The whole variable domain, filled in from reference TRBV9 and TRBJ2-2, reads DSGVTQTPKHLITATGQRVTLRCSPRSGDLSVYWYQQSLDQGLQFLIQYYNGEERAKGNILERFSAQQFPDLHSELNLSSLELGDSALYFCASSVVRDRDFYSYTGELFFGEGSRLTVL.